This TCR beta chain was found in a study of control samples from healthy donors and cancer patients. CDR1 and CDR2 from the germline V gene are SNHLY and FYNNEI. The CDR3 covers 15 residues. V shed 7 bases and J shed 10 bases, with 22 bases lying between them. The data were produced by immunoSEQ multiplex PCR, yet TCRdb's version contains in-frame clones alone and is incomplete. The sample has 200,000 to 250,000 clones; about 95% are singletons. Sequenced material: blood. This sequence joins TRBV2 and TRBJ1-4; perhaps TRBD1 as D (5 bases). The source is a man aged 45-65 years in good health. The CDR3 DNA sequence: TGTGCCAGCACCGGAGGAAGACCCGGGGCGGCAAAACTGTTTTTT. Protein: CASTGGRPGAAKLFF.